The rows below give T cell receptor beta chains drawn from one sample of a study of blood T cell repertoires in COVID-19. Sequencing was performed with immunoSEQ multiplex PCR; in TCRdb, only in-frame clones are kept and a portion is missing. The table records some 290,000 clones, approximately 91% of them present only once. The sample taken for sequencing was PBMCs or T cells enriched from blood (not recorded which). Receptors were obtained from a woman aged 25 to 39 who had been exposed to COVID-19. CDR3s include the opening cysteine and the closing phenylalanine or tryptophan. A D gene is named only where the DNA matches it firmly. Expanded clones get a size class; other rows say once, few or many, or leave the size out.

>TRBV6-5|TRBD2|-|TRBJ2-7
CASSLTSLLYEQYF
TGTGCCAGCTCCTTGACTAGCTTACTCTACGAGCAGTACTTC
>TRBV6-5|TRBD1|-|TRBJ1-2
CASRTGSGGYTF
TGTGCCAGCAGGACAGGGTCGGGTGGCTACACCTTC
>TRBV28|TRBD2|-|TRBJ2-3
CASSSATSGGGDTQYF
TGTGCCAGCAGTTCCGCGACTAGCGGGGGGGGCGATACGCAGTATTTT
>TRBV15|-|-|TRBJ1-5
CATSSEFGYNQPQHF
TGTGCCACCAGCAGCGAGTTTGGTTACAATCAGCCCCAGCATTTT
>TRBV7-2|TRBD1|-|TRBJ1-2
CASSAPGTGDSRTF
TGTGCCAGCAGCGCACCCGGGACAGGGGATTCGCGCACCTTC
>TRBV6-5|TRBD2|-|TRBJ2-2
CASSYGYRGVGELFF
TGTGCCAGCAGTTACGGCTATCGGGGGGTCGGGGAGCTGTTTTTT
>TRBV2|TRBD2|-|TRBJ2-7
CASSGGGYEQYF
TGTGCCAGCAGTGGCGGGGGTTACGAGCAGTACTTC
>TRBV10-3|-|-|TRBJ2-7
CAISPPSYEQYF
TGTGCCATCAGCCCCCCCAGCTACGAGCAGTACTTC
>TRBV15|TRBD1|-|TRBJ2-7
CATSPDRDVGVQYF
TGTGCCACCAGCCCGGACAGGGATGTTGGAGTGCAGTACTTC
>TRBV6-5|-|-|TRBJ2-7
CASRLDLGGPYEQYF
TGTGCCAGCAGACTTGACCTAGGCGGCCCCTACGAGCAGTACTTC
>TRBV12-2|-|-|TRBJ1-2
CASRLTWTGKHGYTF
TGTGCAAGTCGCTTGACATGGACAGGGAAGCATGGCTACACCTTC
>TRBV7-6|-|-|TRBJ1-3
CASSLTGGARSGNTIYF
TGTGCCAGCAGCCTCACCGGAGGGGCTCGCTCTGGAAACACCATATATTTT
>TRBV4-1|-|-|TRBJ2-1
CASSQPQGEDEQFF
TGCGCCAGCAGCCAGCCCCAGGGGGAGGATGAGCAGTTCTTC
>TRBV5-1|TRBD1|-|TRBJ2-1
CASSLVGQGNNEQFF
TGCGCCAGCAGCTTGGTGGGACAGGGTAACAATGAGCAGTTCTTC
>TRBV5-4|-|-|TRBJ2-5
CASSLGREQETQYF
TGTGCCAGCAGCTTGGGACGGGAACAAGAGACCCAGTACTTC
>TRBV10-3|-|-|TRBJ1-1
CAIRRLPRTEAFF
TGTGCCATTAGGCGACTGCCTAGGACTGAAGCTTTCTTT
>TRBV7-9|-|-|TRBJ2-2
CASSLSGLTGELFF
TGTGCCAGCAGCTTATCGGGGTTGACCGGGGAGCTGTTTTTT
>TRBV7-2|TRBD2|-|TRBJ2-1
CASTFIVAGGQNEQFF
TGTGCCAGCACCTTCATTGTAGCGGGGGGCCAGAATGAGCAGTTCTTC
>TRBV25-1|-|-|TRBJ1-3
CASSEVGGSGNTIYF
TGTGCCAGCAGTGAAGTAGGGGGTTCTGGAAACACCATATATTTT
>TRBV5-1|TRBD1|few|TRBJ2-7
CASSLWDRGQEQYF
TGCGCCAGCAGCTTGTGGGACAGGGGTCAAGAGCAGTACTTC